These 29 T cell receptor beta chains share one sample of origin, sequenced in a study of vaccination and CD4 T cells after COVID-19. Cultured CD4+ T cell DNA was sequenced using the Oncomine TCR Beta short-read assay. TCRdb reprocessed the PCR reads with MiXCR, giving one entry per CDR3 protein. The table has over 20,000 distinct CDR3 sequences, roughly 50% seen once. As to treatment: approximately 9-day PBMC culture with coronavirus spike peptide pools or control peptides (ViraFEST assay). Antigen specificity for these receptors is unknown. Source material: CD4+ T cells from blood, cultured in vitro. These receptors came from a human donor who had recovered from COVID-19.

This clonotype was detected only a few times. The CDR3: CASSLSRLAGGRETQYF. For the CDR3, the DNA is TGTGCCAGCAGCTTAAGCCGGCTAGCGGGAGGGAGAGAGACCCAGTACTTC. The chain has TRBV7-6 and TRBJ2-5; 12 bases align to TRBD2. Unmatched junction bases numbered 8, after V lost 2 bases and J lost 4 bases. Germline loops: CDR1 SGHVS, CDR2 FNYEAQ. CDR3 size: 17 residues.

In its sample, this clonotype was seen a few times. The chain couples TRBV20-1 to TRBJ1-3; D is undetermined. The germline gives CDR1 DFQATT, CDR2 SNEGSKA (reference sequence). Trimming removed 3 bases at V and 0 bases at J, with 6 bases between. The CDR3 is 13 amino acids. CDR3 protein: CSASPDSGNTIYF. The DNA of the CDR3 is TGCAGTGCTAGTCCGGACTCTGGAAACACCATATATTTT.

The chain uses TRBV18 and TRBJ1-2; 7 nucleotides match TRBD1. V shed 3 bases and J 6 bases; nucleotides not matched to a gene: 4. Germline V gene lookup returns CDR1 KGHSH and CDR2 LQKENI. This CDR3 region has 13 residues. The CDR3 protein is CASSPERGHGYTF. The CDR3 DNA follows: TGTGCCAGCTCACCGGAGAGGGGGCATGGCTACACCTTC.

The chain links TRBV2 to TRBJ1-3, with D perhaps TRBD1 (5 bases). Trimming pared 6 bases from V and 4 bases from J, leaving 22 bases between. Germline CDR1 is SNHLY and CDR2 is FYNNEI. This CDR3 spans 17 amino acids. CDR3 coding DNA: TGTGCCAGCAGATGGGGGTTTGGGGCACGCCTGGGAAACACCATATATTTT. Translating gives CASRWGFGARLGNTIYF.

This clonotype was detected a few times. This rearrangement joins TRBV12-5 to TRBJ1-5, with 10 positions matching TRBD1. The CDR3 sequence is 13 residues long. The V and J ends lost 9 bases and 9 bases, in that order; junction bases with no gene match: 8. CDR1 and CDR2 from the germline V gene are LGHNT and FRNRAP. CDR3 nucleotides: TGTGCTAGCCGGACAGGGGGGGAGGGGCCCCAGCATTTT. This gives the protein CASRTGGEGPQHF.

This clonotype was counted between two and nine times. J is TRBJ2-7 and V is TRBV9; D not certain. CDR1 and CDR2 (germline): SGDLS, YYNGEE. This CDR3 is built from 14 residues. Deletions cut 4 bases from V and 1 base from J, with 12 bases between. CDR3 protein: CASSRDRFSYEQYF. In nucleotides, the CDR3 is TGTGCCAGCAGCCGTGATAGGTTTTCCTACGAGCAGTACTTC.

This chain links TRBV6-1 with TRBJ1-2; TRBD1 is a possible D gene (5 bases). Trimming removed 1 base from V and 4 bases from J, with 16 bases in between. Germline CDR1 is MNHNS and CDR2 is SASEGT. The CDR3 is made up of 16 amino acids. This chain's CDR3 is CASSEVGDGSPYGYTF. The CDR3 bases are TGTGCCAGCAGTGAAGTTGGGGACGGTTCTCCCTATGGCTACACCTTC.

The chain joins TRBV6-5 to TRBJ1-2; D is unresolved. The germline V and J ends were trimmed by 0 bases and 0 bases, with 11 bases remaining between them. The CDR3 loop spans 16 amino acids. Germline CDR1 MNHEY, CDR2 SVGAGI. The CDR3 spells CASSYSPGSSNYGYTF. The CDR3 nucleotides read TGTGCCAGCAGTTACTCCCCCGGCAGCTCTAACTATGGCTACACCTTC.

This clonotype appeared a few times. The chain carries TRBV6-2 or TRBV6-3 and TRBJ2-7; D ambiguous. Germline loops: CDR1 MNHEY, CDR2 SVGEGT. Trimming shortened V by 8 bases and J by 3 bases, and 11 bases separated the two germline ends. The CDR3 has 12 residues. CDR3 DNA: TGTGCCAGCGGCCTTACCCTCTACGAGCAGTACTTC. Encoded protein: CASGLTLYEQYF.

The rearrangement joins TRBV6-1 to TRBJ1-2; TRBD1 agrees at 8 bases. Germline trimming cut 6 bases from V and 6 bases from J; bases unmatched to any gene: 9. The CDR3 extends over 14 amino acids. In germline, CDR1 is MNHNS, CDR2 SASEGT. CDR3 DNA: TGTGCCAGCAGCCTAAGACAGGGGTCTGATGGCTACACCTTC. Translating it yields CASSLRQGSDGYTF.

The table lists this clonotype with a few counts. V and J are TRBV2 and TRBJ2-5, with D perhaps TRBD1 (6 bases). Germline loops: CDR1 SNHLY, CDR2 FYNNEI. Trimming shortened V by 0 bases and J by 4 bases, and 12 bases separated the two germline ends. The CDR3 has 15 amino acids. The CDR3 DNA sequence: TGTGCCAGCAGTGAAGCGCTTGGCAGGGGAGAGACCCAGTACTTC. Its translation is CASSEALGRGETQYF.

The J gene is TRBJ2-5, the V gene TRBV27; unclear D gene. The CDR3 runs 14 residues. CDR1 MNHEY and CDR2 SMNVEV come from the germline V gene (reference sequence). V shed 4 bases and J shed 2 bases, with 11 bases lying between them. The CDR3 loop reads CASSSWAQQETQYF. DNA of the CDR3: TGTGCCAGCAGTTCGTGGGCCCAACAAGAGACCCAGTACTTC.

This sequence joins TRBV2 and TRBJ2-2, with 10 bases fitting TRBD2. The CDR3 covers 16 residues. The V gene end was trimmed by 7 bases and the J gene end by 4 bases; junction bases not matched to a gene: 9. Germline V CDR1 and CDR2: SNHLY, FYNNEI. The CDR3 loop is CASTEASGSFTGELFF. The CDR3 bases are TGTGCCAGCACCGAAGCTAGCGGGAGTTTCACCGGGGAGCTGTTTTTT. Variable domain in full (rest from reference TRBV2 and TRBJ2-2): EPEVTQTPSHQVTQMGQEVILRCVPISNHLYFYWYRQILGQKVEFLVSFYNNEISEKSEIFDDQFSVERPDGSNFTLKIRSTKLEDSAMYFCASTEASGSFTGELFFGEGSRLTVL.

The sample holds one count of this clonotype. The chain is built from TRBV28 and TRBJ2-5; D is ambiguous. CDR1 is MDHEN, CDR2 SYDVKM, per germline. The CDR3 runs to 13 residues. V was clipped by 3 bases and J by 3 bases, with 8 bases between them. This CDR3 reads CASSFSAEETQYF. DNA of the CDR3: TGTGCCAGCAGTTTCTCGGCAGAAGAGACCCAGTACTTC.

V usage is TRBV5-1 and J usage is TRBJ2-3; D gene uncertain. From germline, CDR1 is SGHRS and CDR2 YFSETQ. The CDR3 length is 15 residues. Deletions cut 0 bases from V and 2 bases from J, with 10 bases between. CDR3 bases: TGCGCCAGCAGCTTGGGAACCAGCAACACAGATACGCAGTATTTT. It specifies CASSLGTSNTDTQYF.

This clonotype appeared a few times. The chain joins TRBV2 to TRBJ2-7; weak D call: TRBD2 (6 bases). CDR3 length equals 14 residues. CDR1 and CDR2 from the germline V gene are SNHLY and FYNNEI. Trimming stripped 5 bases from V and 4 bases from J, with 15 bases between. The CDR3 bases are TGTGCCAGCAGTCTTGGGGACTTCCTTTACGAGCAGTACTTC. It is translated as CASSLGDFLYEQYF. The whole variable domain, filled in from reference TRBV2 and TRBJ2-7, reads EPEVTQTPSHQVTQMGQEVILRCVPISNHLYFYWYRQILGQKVEFLVSFYNNEISEKSEIFDDQFSVERPDGSNFTLKIRSTKLEDSAMYFCASSLGDFLYEQYFGPGTRLTVT.

The CDR3 DNA is TGCAGTGCTCCCCGGGTCTCCTACAATGAGCAGTTCTTC. Protein product: CSAPRVSYNEQFF. The rearrangement links TRBV20-1 to TRBJ2-1; D not resolved. Germline V gene lookup returns CDR1 DFQATT and CDR2 SNEGSKA (reference sequence). Trimming removed 5 bases from V and 0 bases from J, with 8 bases in between. The CDR3 is 13 residues long.

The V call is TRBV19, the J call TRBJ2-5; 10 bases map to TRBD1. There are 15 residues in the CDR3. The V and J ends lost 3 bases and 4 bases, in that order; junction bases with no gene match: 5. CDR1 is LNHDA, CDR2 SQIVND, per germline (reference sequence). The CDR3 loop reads CASSIPRTGGETQYF. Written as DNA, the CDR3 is TGTGCCAGTAGTATCCCACGGACAGGGGGAGAGACCCAGTACTTC.

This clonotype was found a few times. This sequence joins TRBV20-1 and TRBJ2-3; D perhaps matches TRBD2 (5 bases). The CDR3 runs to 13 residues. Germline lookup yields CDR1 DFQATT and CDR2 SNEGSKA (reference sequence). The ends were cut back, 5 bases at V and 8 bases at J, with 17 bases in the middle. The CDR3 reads CSAGGDVAATQYF. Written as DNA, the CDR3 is TGCAGTGCTGGAGGTGACGTAGCAGCTACGCAGTATTTT.

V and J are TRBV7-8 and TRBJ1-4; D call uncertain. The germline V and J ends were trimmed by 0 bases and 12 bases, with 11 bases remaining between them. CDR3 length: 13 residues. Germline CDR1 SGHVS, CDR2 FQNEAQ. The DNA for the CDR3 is TGTGCCAGCAGCTTAGCGTACAGCGGTGAACTGTTTTTT. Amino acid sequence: CASSLAYSGELFF.

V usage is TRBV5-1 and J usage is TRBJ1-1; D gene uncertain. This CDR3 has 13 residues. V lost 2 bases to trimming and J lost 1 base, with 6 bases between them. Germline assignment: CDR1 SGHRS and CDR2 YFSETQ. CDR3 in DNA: TGCGCCAGCAGCTTTTCACAGAACACTGAAGCTTTCTTT. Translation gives CASSFSQNTEAFF.

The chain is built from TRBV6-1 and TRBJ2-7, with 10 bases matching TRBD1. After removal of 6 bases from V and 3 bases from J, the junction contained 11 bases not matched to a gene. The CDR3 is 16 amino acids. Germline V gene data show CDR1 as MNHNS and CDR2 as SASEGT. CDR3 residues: CASRNPGQGGLYEQYF. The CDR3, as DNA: TGTGCCAGCAGGAACCCCGGACAGGGGGGCCTCTACGAGCAGTACTTC.

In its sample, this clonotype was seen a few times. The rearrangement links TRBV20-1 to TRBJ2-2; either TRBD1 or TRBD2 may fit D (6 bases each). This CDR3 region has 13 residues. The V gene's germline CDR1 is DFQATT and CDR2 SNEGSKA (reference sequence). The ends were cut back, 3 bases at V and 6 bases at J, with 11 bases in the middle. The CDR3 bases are TGCAGTGCTAGCCGGGGGCAAGCCGGGGAGCTGTTTTTT. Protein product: CSASRGQAGELFF.

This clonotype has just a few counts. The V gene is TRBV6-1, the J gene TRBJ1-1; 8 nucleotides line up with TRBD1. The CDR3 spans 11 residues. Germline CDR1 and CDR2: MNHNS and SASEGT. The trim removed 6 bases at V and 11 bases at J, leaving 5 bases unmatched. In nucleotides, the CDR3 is TGTGCCAGCAGCCGGGACAGGTATGCTTTCTTT. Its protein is CASSRDRYAFF.

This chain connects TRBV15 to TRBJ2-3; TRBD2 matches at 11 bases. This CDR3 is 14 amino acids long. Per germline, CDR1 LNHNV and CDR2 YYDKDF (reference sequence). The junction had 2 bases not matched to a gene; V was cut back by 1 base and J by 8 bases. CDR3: CATSRGLAGFTQYF. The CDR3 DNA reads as TGTGCCACCAGCAGAGGACTAGCGGGATTTACGCAGTATTTT.

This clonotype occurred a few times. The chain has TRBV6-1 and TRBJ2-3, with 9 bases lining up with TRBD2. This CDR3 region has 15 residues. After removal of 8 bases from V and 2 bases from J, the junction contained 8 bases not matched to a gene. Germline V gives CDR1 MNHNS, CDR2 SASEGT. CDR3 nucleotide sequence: TGTGCCAGCGTAAAGCGGGGGGCTCCCACAGATACGCAGTATTTT. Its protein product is CASVKRGAPTDTQYF.

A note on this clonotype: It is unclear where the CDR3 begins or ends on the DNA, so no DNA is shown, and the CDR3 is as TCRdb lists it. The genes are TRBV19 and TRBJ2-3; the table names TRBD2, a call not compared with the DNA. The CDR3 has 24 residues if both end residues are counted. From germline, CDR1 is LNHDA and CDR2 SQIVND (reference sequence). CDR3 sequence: CASGDSALYLCASRRTPVEDTQYF.

The chain's CDR3 is CASSPQGRGSYEQYF. CDR3 in DNA: TGTGCCAGTAGCCCCCAGGGGCGAGGGTCCTACGAGCAGTACTTC. This chain joins TRBV19 and TRBJ2-7; tentative D call: TRBD1 (6 bases). The ends were cut back, 6 bases at V and 1 base at J, with 16 bases in the middle. Germline loops: CDR1 LNHDA, CDR2 SQIVND (reference sequence). The CDR3 runs 15 residues.

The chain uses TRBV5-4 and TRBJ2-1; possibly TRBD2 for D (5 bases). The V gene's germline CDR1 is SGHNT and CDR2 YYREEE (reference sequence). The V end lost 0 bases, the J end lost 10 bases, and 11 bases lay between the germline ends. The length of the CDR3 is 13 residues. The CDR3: CASSLGRVWEQFF. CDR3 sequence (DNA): TGTGCCAGCAGCTTGGGGCGGGTTTGGGAGCAGTTCTTC. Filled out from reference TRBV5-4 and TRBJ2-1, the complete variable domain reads ETGVTQSPTHLIKTRGQQVTLRCSSQSGHNTVSWYQQALGQGPQFIFQYYREEENGRGNFPPRFSGLQFPNYSSELNVNALELDDSALYLCASSLGRVWEQFFGPGTRLTVL.